This T cell receptor (beta chain) was observed in a study of blood T cells in healthy people across ages. Primed by a sample-barcoded 5' primer and a J-beta primer mix, a second PCR proceeded for about 6 to 11 cycles. Every cDNA molecule bore a tag from a template-switch adaptor containing 12 random nucleotides. TCRdb ran MiXCR on the 5' RACE reads and lists one entry per CDR3 protein. The sample has approximately 800,000 distinct CDR3 sequences, about three fifths seen once. Trimming took 8 bases from V and 1 from J, leaving 13 bases between them. The CDR3 totals 14 residues. In germline, CDR1 is SGHTA, CDR2 FQGNSA. There are a few counts of this clonotype. Total RNA extraction produced at least 5 micrograms (per sample) for the study.

Sequenced input: blood. The rearrangement uses TRBV7-2 and TRBJ2-3; D call uncertain. The receptor's source is a man aged 30 to 39 in good health. CDR3 sequence: CASALGGGTDTQYF. As DNA, the CDR3 is TGTGCCAGCGCGCTTGGTGGCGGCACAGATACGCAGTATTTT. The entire variable domain, with the rest obtained from reference TRBV7-2 and TRBJ2-3, is as follows: GAGVSQSPSNKVTEKGKDVELRCDPISGHTALYWYRQSLGQGLEFLIYFQGNSAPDKSGLPSDRFSAERTGGSVSTLTIQRTQQEDSAVYLCASALGGGTDTQYFGPGTRLTVL.